Shown below are 30 T cell receptor beta chains from a single sample sequenced in a study of T-cell memory formation after mild COVID-19. From the 5' RACE reads, TCRdb called clonotypes with MiXCR, one entry per CDR3 protein. The sample contains fewer than 450,000 distinct CDR3 sequences, 20% to 25% of which appear only once. The sample taken for sequencing was PBMCs or a T cell subset sorted from them (not recorded which). The receptors derive from an adult woman who had mild COVID-19 (a few samples of this study predate the infection). Cell type and time point are not known.

This chain uses TRBV3-1 with TRBJ1-1, with 7 positions matching TRBD1. Losses at the gene ends were 3 bases for V and 7 bases for J; bases not matched to a gene: 5. The CDR3 spans 13 residues. Germline CDR1 reads LGHDT; CDR2 reads YNNKEL (reference sequence). The CDR3 region is CASSQGQLLEAFF. Written as DNA, the CDR3 is TGTGCCAGCAGCCAGGGACAGCTACTTGAAGCTTTCTTT.

This clonotype came up a few times. The rearrangement joins TRBV7-8 to TRBJ2-7; D unclear. The V end lost 5 bases, the J end lost 4 bases, and 9 bases lay between the germline ends. Germline V gene sequence: CDR1 SGHVS, CDR2 FQNEAQ. The CDR3 is 12 amino acids. CDR3 sequence (DNA): TGTGCCAGCAGCACCACCGCTTACGAGCAGTACTTC. The encoded protein is CASSTTAYEQYF.

The chain combines TRBV7-6 with TRBJ2-1; 14 bases fit TRBD2. The ends lost 5 bases at V and 7 bases at J; junction bases unmatched: 7. From germline, CDR1 is SGHVS and CDR2 FNYEAQ. This CDR3 has 16 residues. The CDR3 coding sequence is TGTGCCAGCAGCCCAGGGACTAGCGGGGGTAATAATGAGCAGTTCTTC. As protein: CASSPGTSGGNNEQFF.

This clonotype occurred a few times. This rearrangement joins TRBV7-2 to TRBJ2-1; possibly TRBD2 for D (7 bases). V gave up 4 bases and J gave up 5 bases, with 15 bases separating them. The CDR3 totals 15 residues. Germline CDR1 is SGHTA and CDR2 is FQGNSA. Written as DNA, the CDR3 is TGTGCCAGCAGCTCGCTGGGAGGGGGAAACAATGAGCAGTTCTTC. Translating gives CASSSLGGGNNEQFF.

The chain recombines TRBV3-1 with TRBJ2-2; D is unresolved. The ends were cut back, 4 bases at V and 6 bases at J, with 15 bases in the middle. The CDR3 is made up of 15 amino acids. CDR1 is LGHDT and CDR2 is YNNKEL in the germline V gene (reference sequence). The CDR3 DNA reads TGTGCCAGCAGCCTTCTGTCTGGGCTGGCCGGGGAGCTGTTTTTT. This encodes CASSLLSGLAGELFF.

The V gene is TRBV7-9, the J gene TRBJ2-3, with 11 bases matching TRBD2. The CDR3 loop spans 18 amino acids. V lost 5 bases to trimming and J lost 3 bases; unmatched junction nucleotides: 13. From germline, CDR1 is SEHNR and CDR2 FQNEAQ (reference sequence). In DNA form, the CDR3 reads TGTGCCAGCAGCCTAGAATTATCGACTAGCGGGGTGACAGATACGCAGTATTTT. Protein: CASSLELSTSGVTDTQYF.

The genes are TRBV6-2 or TRBV6-3 and TRBJ2-3, with D possibly matching TRBD2 (6 bases). Germline-derived CDR1 and CDR2 are MNHEY and SVGEGT. The ends were cut back, 6 bases at V and 4 bases at J, with 17 bases in the middle. CDR3 length: 15 amino acids. The CDR3 DNA reads as TGTGCCAGCAGGTACCTCGGAGGGCCCTCAGATACGCAGTATTTT. This codes for CASRYLGGPSDTQYF.

This clonotype was recorded a few times. This chain joins TRBV6-5 and TRBJ2-4; tentatively, D is TRBD2 (7 bases). This CDR3 spans 15 amino acids. V was clipped by 2 bases and J by 8 bases, with 16 bases between them. From germline, CDR1 is MNHEY and CDR2 SVGAGI. The CDR3 nucleotides are TGTGCCAGCAGTTACGGGGGGGCTAGGAGTGACATTCAGTACTTC. Protein: CASSYGGARSDIQYF.

The V call is TRBV9, the J call TRBJ2-2; TRBD1 agrees at 11 bases. Trimming at V came to 3 bases and at J to 4 bases, leaving 5 bases not matched to a gene. The CDR3 is 16 residues long. CDR1 SGDLS and CDR2 YYNGEE come from the germline V gene. The CDR3 region has the DNA TGTGCCAGCAGCGGTGCCGGGACAGGGGGCACCGGGGAGCTGTTTTTT. Translated, it gives CASSGAGTGGTGELFF. The full variable domain, completed using reference TRBV9 and TRBJ2-2, is DSGVTQTPKHLITATGQRVTLRCSPRSGDLSVYWYQQSLDQGLQFLIQYYNGEERAKGNILERFSAQQFPDLHSELNLSSLELGDSALYFCASSGAGTGGTGELFFGEGSRLTVL.

This clonotype has more than one count but fewer than ten. The gene calls are TRBV9 and TRBJ2-7; 8 bases line up with TRBD2. The CDR3 consists of 14 residues. From germline, CDR1 is SGDLS and CDR2 YYNGEE. The V segment lost 4 bases and the J segment 0 bases; nucleotides outside the gene matches: 3. The CDR3 is CASSPSGSSYEQYF. The CDR3 DNA reads as TGTGCCAGCAGCCCGAGCGGGAGCTCCTACGAGCAGTACTTC.

The genes are TRBV5-6 and TRBJ2-7, with D possibly matching TRBD1 (5 bases). The V gene's germline CDR1 is SGHDT and CDR2 YYEEEE. Trimming pared 4 bases from V and 2 bases from J, leaving 16 bases between. The CDR3 contains 15 residues. The CDR3 DNA reads as TGTGCCAGCAGCAAGAGGTACCGACAGACCTACGAGCAGTACTTC. This translates into CASSKRYRQTYEQYF.

This clonotype was observed a handful of times. The chain employs TRBV2 and TRBJ1-4; D remains ambiguous. Trimming shortened V by 6 bases and J by 2 bases, and 13 bases separated the two germline ends. The CDR3 covers 15 residues. The germline V gene has CDR1 SNHLY and CDR2 FYNNEI. The CDR3 here is CASRTPFGTNEKLFF. The CDR3 DNA is TGTGCCAGCAGAACCCCCTTCGGGACTAATGAAAAACTGTTTTTT. Drawing the rest from reference TRBV2 and TRBJ1-4, the complete variable domain is EPEVTQTPSHQVTQMGQEVILRCVPISNHLYFYWYRQILGQKVEFLVSFYNNEISEKSEIFDDQFSVERPDGSNFTLKIRSTKLEDSAMYFCASRTPFGTNEKLFFGSGTQLSVL.

This clonotype has just a few counts. The rearrangement joins TRBV27 to TRBJ2-7; 13 nucleotides match TRBD2. Germline loops: CDR1 MNHEY, CDR2 SMNVEV (reference sequence). After removal of 0 bases from V and 3 bases from J, the junction contained 8 bases not matched to a gene. CDR3 length equals 18 residues. For the CDR3, the DNA is TGTGCCAGCAGTTTATCGGGGCCGGGACTAGCGGGGATCTACGAGCAGTACTTC. As protein: CASSLSGPGLAGIYEQYF.

This clonotype was observed many times. The chain recombines TRBV18 with TRBJ1-6; 9 nucleotides agree with TRBD1. V shed 2 bases, J shed 7 bases, and the junction held 6 bases outside the gene matches. CDR1 is KGHSH, CDR2 LQKENI, per germline. The CDR3 totals 16 residues. CDR3 residues: CASSPFWDRANSPLHF. CDR3 in DNA: TGTGCCAGCTCACCATTTTGGGACAGGGCAAATTCACCCCTCCACTTT.

This clonotype appeared a few times. The V call is TRBV4-1, the J call TRBJ2-2, with 13 nucleotides matching TRBD2. Germline CDR1 is MGHRA and CDR2 is YSYEKL. V gave up 4 bases and J gave up 5 bases; unmatched junction bases: 4. CDR3 length equals 16 residues. This chain's CDR3 is CASSPGLAGVTGELFF. CDR3 coding DNA: TGCGCCAGCAGCCCCGGACTAGCGGGGGTTACCGGGGAGCTGTTTTTT.

The sample holds a few counts of this clonotype. The chain uses TRBV29-1 and TRBJ2-7, with 9 bases that match TRBD2. In germline, CDR1 is SQVTM, CDR2 ANQGSEA. The CDR3 length is 13 residues. V lost 4 bases and J lost 5; bases outside the gene matches: 6. The CDR3 sequence is CSVGGASGNEQYF. The DNA for the CDR3 is TGCAGCGTTGGGGGGGCTAGCGGGAACGAGCAGTACTTC.

This clonotype occurred once. V gene TRBV11-1 combines with J gene TRBJ2-4, with 9 bases lining up with TRBD1. Unmatched junction bases numbered 3, after V lost 2 bases and J lost 1 base. The CDR3 length is 16 residues. CDR1 SGHAT and CDR2 FQDESV come from the germline V gene (reference sequence). The CDR3 is CASSLRQGVAKNIQYF. The DNA of the CDR3 is TGTGCCAGCAGCTTAAGACAGGGGGTGGCCAAAAACATTCAGTACTTC.

The CDR3 DNA reads TGTGCCAGCAGGCTACAGACAGGGTACTACGAGCAGTACTTC. It codes for CASRLQTGYYEQYF. V usage is TRBV12-3 or TRBV12-4 and J usage is TRBJ2-7, with 7 nucleotides matching TRBD1. This CDR3 has 14 amino acids. With V trimmed by 6 bases and J by 3 bases, 8 bases remained unmatched.

Only a few counts were recorded for this clonotype. V is TRBV3-1 and J is TRBJ1-2, with TRBD1 matching over 9 bases. CDR3 length: 18 amino acids. The germline CDR1 and CDR2 sequences are LGHDT and YNNKEL (reference sequence). The V and J ends lost 0 bases and 4 bases, in that order; junction bases with no gene match: 12. CDR3 residues: CASSQDPTGGLSAYGYTF. The CDR3, as DNA: TGTGCCAGCAGCCAAGATCCCACAGGGGGCCTGTCCGCCTATGGCTACACCTTC.

This chain uses TRBV7-9 with TRBJ2-2; no definite D call. Germline V gene lookup returns CDR1 SEHNR and CDR2 FQNEAQ (reference sequence). The CDR3 is 14 residues long. V was trimmed by 2 bases and J by 5 bases, leaving 9 bases between them. In DNA form, the CDR3 reads TGTGCCAGCAGCTTAAGGAGTATAACCGGGGAGCTGTTTTTT. Translated, it gives CASSLRSITGELFF.

V and J are TRBV7-2 and TRBJ1-2, with 11 positions matching TRBD1. This CDR3 contains 14 residues. V lost 3 bases to trimming and J lost 9 bases; unmatched junction nucleotides: 6. Germline loops: CDR1 SGHTA, CDR2 FQGNSA. The CDR3 bases are TGTGCCAGCAGCTTCGGACAGGGGGCATTTAGCTACACCTTC. Protein: CASSFGQGAFSYTF.

V usage is TRBV7-9 and J usage is TRBJ1-6; no clear D gene. The CDR3 covers 13 residues. Trimming stripped 1 base from V and 13 bases from J, with 11 bases between. The germline V gene has CDR1 SEHNR and CDR2 FQNEAQ (reference sequence). The CDR3 sequence: CASSLDRAAPLHF. CDR3 nucleotide sequence: TGTGCCAGCAGCTTAGACCGCGCTGCGCCCCTCCACTTT. Supplemented by reference TRBV7-9 and TRBJ1-6, the full variable domain reads DTGVSQNPRHKITKRGQNVTFRCDPISEHNRLYWYRQTLGQGPEFLTYFQNEAQLEKSRLLSDRFSAERPKGSFSTLEIQRTEQGDSAMYLCASSLDRAAPLHFGNGTRLTVT.

V usage is TRBV9 and J usage is TRBJ2-2; the D is unclear. V was shortened by 3 bases and J by 5 bases, with 17 bases between the two germline ends. Germline values: CDR1 SGDLS, CDR2 YYNGEE. The CDR3 covers 16 residues. The CDR3 region has the DNA TGTGCCAGCAGCGCCCTACAGTTCCGACGTACCGGGGAGCTGTTTTTT. It codes for CASSALQFRRTGELFF. Drawing the rest from reference TRBV9 and TRBJ2-2, the complete variable domain is DSGVTQTPKHLITATGQRVTLRCSPRSGDLSVYWYQQSLDQGLQFLIQYYNGEERAKGNILERFSAQQFPDLHSELNLSSLELGDSALYFCASSALQFRRTGELFFGEGSRLTVL.

The chain recombines TRBV3-1 with TRBJ2-1, with D tentatively TRBD2 (5 bases). Deletions cut 1 base from V and 11 bases from J, with 9 bases between. The CDR3 has 12 amino acids. Germline V CDR1 and CDR2: LGHDT, YNNKEL (reference sequence). CDR3 sequence reads: CASSQALAQQFF. CDR3 DNA: TGTGCCAGCAGCCAAGCCTTAGCGCAGCAGTTCTTC.

This clonotype has a handful of counts. The rearrangement joins TRBV2 to TRBJ2-3, with a weak D call TRBD1 (5 bases). Germline V gene lookup returns CDR1 SNHLY and CDR2 FYNNEI. V lost 4 bases and J lost 1, with 9 bases in between. The CDR3 has 14 residues. The CDR3 nucleotides read TGTGCCAGCAGTGCACAGGTTCGCACAGATACGCAGTATTTT. It is translated as CASSAQVRTDTQYF.

This clonotype was found a few times. The V and J genes are TRBV7-8 and TRBJ1-1, with D perhaps TRBD1 (5 bases). CDR3 length: 15 residues. The V and J ends lost 5 bases and 6 bases respectively, with 19 bases between them. CDR1 SGHVS and CDR2 FQNEAQ come from the germline V gene. The CDR3 region has the DNA TGTGCCAGCAGCGACCTTGGCCAGGGTAAACCTGAAGCTTTCTTT. Translated: CASSDLGQGKPEAFF.

The chain couples TRBV5-5 to TRBJ1-1; D unclear. The ends were cut back, 2 bases at V and 4 bases at J, with 9 bases in the middle. The germline V gene encodes CDR1 SGHKS and CDR2 YYEKEE (reference sequence). This CDR3 is built from 13 residues. CDR3 DNA: TGTGCCAGCAGCTTAACTCCCGCCACTGAAGCTTTCTTT. It is translated as CASSLTPATEAFF.

The chain joins TRBV12-3 or TRBV12-4 to TRBJ1-6; D is uncertain. The CDR3 has 13 amino acids. The germline V and J ends were trimmed by 3 bases and 7 bases, with 7 bases remaining between them. CDR3 coding DNA: TGTGCCAGCAGTTTTACACCCAATTCACCCCTCCACTTT. It encodes CASSFTPNSPLHF.

This clonotype was seen a handful of times. The chain employs TRBV29-1 and TRBJ2-3; 8 positions agree with TRBD2. This CDR3 spans 16 amino acids. The germline gives CDR1 SQVTM, CDR2 ANQGSEA. After removal of 7 bases from V and 3 bases from J, the junction contained 15 bases not matched to a gene. CDR3 sequence reads: CSATPGLGRETDTQYF. In nucleotides, the CDR3 is TGCAGCGCCACACCGGGACTAGGGAGAGAAACAGATACGCAGTATTTT.

This chain joins TRBV24-1 and TRBJ2-1; 10 bases are a match to TRBD2. The CDR3 is 18 residues long. Losses at the gene ends were 3 bases for V and 3 bases for J; bases not matched to a gene: 10. The germline V gene encodes CDR1 KGHDR and CDR2 SFDVKD. The CDR3 nucleotides read TGTGCCACCAGTGATCACGATGGACTAGCGGTGAACTACAATGAGCAGTTCTTC. Its translation is CATSDHDGLAVNYNEQFF.